This TCR beta chain comes out of a study of Ad26.COV2.S vaccination and SARS-CoV-2 variants. For the study at large: Ad26.COV2.S given intramuscularly, once or twice 56 days apart. Notes on the study in general: Analytic work on TCR breadth and depth might have understated the full extent of total T cell responses. Once vaccination had occurred, spike-specific CD8+ and CD4+ T cell responses reportedly showed substantial breadth.

From germline, CDR1 is KGHSH and CDR2 LQKENI. V gave up 1 base and J gave up 0 bases; unmatched junction bases: 1. CDR3 length equals 15 residues. Concerning this clone: Its antigen is not identified.

Generated by immunoSEQ multiplex PCR, the TCRdb table keeps only in-frame clones and is missing some. This table holds about 440,000 clones, 80% to 95% found once. Treatment meaning: 15 to 20 received Ad26.COV2.S at low or high dose, single or two shots; 5 received placebo; per-sample allocation not given. Specimen acquisition occurred on day 63 following the initial vaccine or placebo injection. A Boston donor was an adult aged 18-55 years. The V gene is TRBV18, the J gene TRBJ2-3; 7 positions match TRBD1. This receptor was identified in a person aged 18-60 years who received the Ad26.COV2.S COVID-19 vaccine or a placebo. The sequencing used peripheral blood, collected in a trial of Ad26.COV2.S vaccine versus placebo. CDR3 nucleotides: TGTGCCAGCTCACCACAGGGGGCTAGCACAGATACGCAGTATTTT. Translated: CASSPQGASTDTQYF.